The 24 T cell receptor beta chains below were found in one sample sequenced in a study of T-cell reconstitution after alpha-beta-depleted transplantation in children. Researchers prepared the TCRbeta library using unique molecular identifiers, the study reports. TCRdb re-analysed the PCR reads in MiXCR, keeping a single row per CDR3 protein. The data contain about 540,000 distinct CDR3 sequences, approximately 16% of them singletons. The material sequenced was PBMCs from the stem cell graft donor, taken from the stem cell graft. The receptor set was obtained from a human donor who donated a stem cell graft to a child with acute lymphoblastic leukemia.

This clonotype was counted between two and nine times. J is TRBJ2-1 and V is TRBV10-1, with D possibly being TRBD1 or TRBD2 (5 bases each). This CDR3 spans 13 amino acids. In germline, CDR1 is WNHNN, CDR2 SYGVQD (reference sequence). Between the trimmed V and J ends, which lost 4 bases and 8 bases, there was a span of 12 bases. The CDR3 protein is CASSGNGDHEQFF. The CDR3 DNA follows: TGCGCCAGCAGTGGGAATGGGGACCATGAGCAGTTCTTC.

The chain employs TRBV9 and TRBJ1-3; D possibly corresponds to TRBD1 (5 bases). Germline CDR1 is SGDLS and CDR2 is YYNGEE. The CDR3 is made up of 15 amino acids. V shed 3 bases and J shed 2 bases, with 12 bases lying between them. The CDR3, as DNA: TGTGCCAGCAGCGACCCAGGGTTGGCTGGAAACACCATATATTTT. Its translation is CASSDPGLAGNTIYF.

A few counts support this clonotype. The genes are TRBV9 and TRBJ2-1, with TRBD2 matching over 8 bases. The CDR3 spans 16 residues. The V gene end was trimmed by 3 bases and the J gene end by 0 bases; junction bases not matched to a gene: 5. Germline CDR1 is SGDLS and CDR2 is YYNGEE. CDR3 sequence reads: CASSAQRGSSYNEQFF. The CDR3 bases are TGTGCCAGCAGCGCTCAGCGGGGGAGCTCCTACAATGAGCAGTTCTTC. Looking up the rest from reference TRBV9 and TRBJ2-1 gives the full variable domain: DSGVTQTPKHLITATGQRVTLRCSPRSGDLSVYWYQQSLDQGLQFLIQYYNGEERAKGNILERFSAQQFPDLHSELNLSSLELGDSALYFCASSAQRGSSYNEQFFGPGTRLTVL.

A few counts support this clonotype. This chain links TRBV9 with TRBJ2-1; D not resolved. With 4 bases removed from V and 1 base from J, the gap between germline ends came to 12 bases. This CDR3 is 15 amino acids long. Germline V gene data show CDR1 as SGDLS and CDR2 as YYNGEE. This chain's CDR3 is CASSPSPESYNEQFF. The DNA for the CDR3 is TGTGCCAGCAGCCCCTCCCCCGAATCCTACAATGAGCAGTTCTTC.

This clonotype was counted between two and nine times. The J gene is TRBJ2-1, the V gene TRBV4-1; D not resolved. Germline V gene sequence: CDR1 MGHRA, CDR2 YSYEKL. The CDR3 extends over 14 amino acids. Between the trimmed V and J ends, which lost 4 bases and 9 bases, there was a span of 16 bases. The CDR3 region has the DNA TGCGCCAGCAGCCCGAACGAAAGACTGGGTGAGCAGTTCTTC. Translating it yields CASSPNERLGEQFF.

This clonotype was observed a handful of times. This sequence joins TRBV10-3 and TRBJ1-1; D perhaps matches TRBD1 (5 bases). The CDR3 is 16 residues long. Trimming took 8 bases from V and 4 from J, leaving 23 bases between them. In germline, CDR1 is ENHRY, CDR2 SYGVKD. This CDR3 is CAISKVPGESGTEAFF. In DNA form, the CDR3 reads TGTGCCATCTCTAAAGTACCGGGGGAAAGCGGCACTGAAGCTTTCTTT.

This clonotype was detected only a few times. This rearrangement joins TRBV29-1 to TRBJ2-7; D assignment may be TRBD1 or TRBD2 (5 bases each). This CDR3 contains 15 residues. Germline V lookup: CDR1 SQVTM, CDR2 ANQGSEA. V lost 2 bases and J lost 3, with 17 bases in between. CDR3 region: CSVESGTDSGYEQYF. CDR3 in DNA: TGCAGCGTTGAATCGGGAACAGACAGCGGCTACGAGCAGTACTTC.

This clonotype has just a few counts. V gene TRBV5-1 combines with J gene TRBJ1-2; D is perhaps TRBD1 (6 bases). CDR3 size: 13 residues. V was clipped by 7 bases and J by 7 bases, with 17 bases between them. CDR1 is SGHRS and CDR2 is YFSETQ in the germline V gene. The CDR3 DNA reads as TGCGCCAGCCGCAATGGGGGGCCAGGTGGCTACACCTTC. Protein product: CASRNGGPGGYTF.

The chain carries TRBV27 and TRBJ1-5; no definite D call. Germline CDR1 and CDR2: MNHEY and SMNVEV (reference sequence). The germline V and J ends were trimmed by 6 bases and 4 bases, with 7 bases remaining between them. This CDR3 region has 12 residues. The CDR3 bases are TGTGCCAGCAGGACCGTGAATCAGCCCCAGCATTTT. It specifies CASRTVNQPQHF.

The rearrangement joins TRBV14 to TRBJ2-1; 8 bases match TRBD1. Germline values: CDR1 SGHDN, CDR2 FVKESK. The junction had 3 bases not matched to a gene; V was cut back by 4 bases and J by 7 bases. This CDR3 is built from 13 residues. The CDR3 here is CASSPRQGNEQFF. DNA of the CDR3: TGTGCCAGCAGCCCGAGACAGGGGAATGAGCAGTTCTTC.

This clonotype appeared a few times. The rearrangement uses TRBV5-1 and TRBJ2-2, with D unresolved. The CDR3 has 13 residues. V was cut by 4 bases and J by 4 bases, with 8 bases left in between. CDR1 SGHRS and CDR2 YFSETQ come from the germline V gene. CDR3 sequence: CASSGRITGELFF. Here the CDR3 DNA reads TGCGCCAGCAGCGGCAGAATCACCGGGGAGCTGTTTTTT.

This clonotype was seen a handful of times. The chain combines TRBV25-1 with TRBJ2-1; 9 bases line up with TRBD1. CDR3 size: 14 residues. The germline V gene has CDR1 MGHDK and CDR2 SYGVNS. Trimming cost V 1 base and J 9 bases; bases outside gene matches: 4. Here the CDR3 DNA reads TGTGCCAGCAGTGAATCGGGACAGGGCGGTGAGCAGTTCTTC. This encodes CASSESGQGGEQFF.

The V gene is TRBV29-1, the J gene TRBJ1-2, with 7 nucleotides matching TRBD1. Germline values: CDR1 SQVTM, CDR2 ANQGSEA. With 6 bases clipped from V and 4 bases from J, the junction kept 8 bases outside the gene matches. This CDR3 is 13 amino acids long. The CDR3 sequence is CSVDGQDGYGYTF. In DNA form, the CDR3 reads TGCAGCGTGGACGGACAGGACGGCTATGGCTACACCTTC.

This clonotype came up a few times. This chain links TRBV6-1 with TRBJ2-7; 13 positions agree with TRBD2. The CDR3 has 15 amino acids. Unmatched junction bases numbered 4, after V lost 4 bases and J lost 4 bases. The germline CDR1 and CDR2 sequences are MNHNS and SASEGT. In DNA form, the CDR3 reads TGTGCCAGCAGTGCACAACTAGCGGGAGGGTACGAGCAGTACTTC. Its translation is CASSAQLAGGYEQYF.

This rearrangement joins TRBV25-1 to TRBJ2-2, with 9 positions matching TRBD1. After removal of 1 base from V and 1 base from J, the junction contained 1 base not matched to a gene. The CDR3 length is 16 residues. From germline, CDR1 is MGHDK and CDR2 SYGVNS. In nucleotides, the CDR3 is TGTGCCAGCAGTGAATTGGGACAGGGGAACACCGGGGAGCTGTTTTTT. It encodes CASSELGQGNTGELFF.

The J gene is TRBJ2-7, the V gene TRBV10-3; no clear D gene. The germline V gene has CDR1 ENHRY and CDR2 SYGVKD. This CDR3 comprises 14 residues. V was clipped by 3 bases and J by 0 bases, with 9 bases between them. The CDR3 bases are TGTGCCATCAGTGACCCTCGAAACTCCTACGAGCAGTACTTC. Its translation is CAISDPRNSYEQYF.

The V gene is TRBV20-1, the J gene TRBJ2-7; 8 nucleotides agree with TRBD1. CDR1 is DFQATT and CDR2 is SNEGSKA in the germline V gene (reference sequence). This CDR3 comprises 15 residues. After removal of 6 bases from V and 4 bases from J, the junction contained 14 bases not matched to a gene. The CDR3 here is CSARTGRSVLYEQYF. CDR3 nucleotides: TGCAGTGCCCGGACAGGGCGTTCGGTACTGTACGAGCAGTACTTC.

V gene TRBV27 combines with J gene TRBJ2-7; D gene unclear. Germline V lookup: CDR1 MNHEY, CDR2 SMNVEV (reference sequence). The CDR3 runs to 15 residues. V gave up 2 bases and J gave up 2 bases, with 13 bases separating them. The CDR3, as DNA: TGTGCCAGCAGTTTAGGACCCCCTATTGCCTACGAGCAGTACTTC. As protein: CASSLGPPIAYEQYF.

This clonotype was seen a few times. J is TRBJ2-7 and V is TRBV12-3 or TRBV12-4, with a possible D match to TRBD2 (6 bases). The CDR3 loop spans 14 amino acids. Trimming pared 5 bases from V and 3 bases from J, leaving 14 bases between. The CDR3 is CASSDGRTYYEQYF. The CDR3, as DNA: TGTGCCAGCAGTGACGGGAGAACTTACTACGAGCAGTACTTC.

The chain has TRBV2 and TRBJ2-7, with D maybe TRBD1 (6 bases). The germline V gene encodes CDR1 SNHLY and CDR2 FYNNEI. The CDR3 extends over 14 amino acids. V was cut by 4 bases and J by 6 bases, with 16 bases left in between. CDR3 in DNA: TGTGCCAGCAGTGGCTCTCAACAGGGTTCCGAGCAGTACTTC. It is translated as CASSGSQQGSEQYF.

This clonotype has more than one count but fewer than ten. J is TRBJ2-1 and V is TRBV5-1, with D possibly called TRBD1 or TRBD2 (5 bases each). Germline V lookup: CDR1 SGHRS, CDR2 YFSETQ. The V end was cut by 4 bases, the J end by 8 bases, with 19 bases between. The CDR3 extends over 15 amino acids. The CDR3 sequence is CASSAGWAGKDEQFF. In DNA form, the CDR3 reads TGCGCCAGCAGCGCGGGTTGGGCAGGGAAGGATGAGCAGTTCTTC.

This clonotype was counted only a few times. V is TRBV12-3 or TRBV12-4 and J is TRBJ2-5; weak D call: TRBD1 (6 bases). Trimming took off 5 bases at V and 5 bases at J, with 12 bases between the two ends. The CDR3 is 13 amino acids. The CDR3 DNA sequence: TGTGCCAGCAGTCCCAGGGGTTTGGAGACCCAGTACTTC. It translates to CASSPRGLETQYF.

The V and J genes are TRBV7-9 and TRBJ2-1; 11 positions agree with TRBD2. The CDR3 is 16 residues long. Looked up from germline, CDR1 is SEHNR and CDR2 is FQNEAQ (reference sequence). The V and J ends lost 4 bases and 8 bases, in that order; junction bases with no gene match: 10. The CDR3 coding sequence is TGTGCCAGCAGCTCGTTAGCGGGAGGGCCCTGGGATGAGCAGTTCTTC. Its translation: CASSSLAGGPWDEQFF.

This clonotype was counted only a few times. V and J are TRBV9 and TRBJ2-7; D unclear. The CDR3 length is 15 residues. Trimming cost V 5 bases and J 2 bases, with 17 bases left between them. Looked up from germline, CDR1 is SGDLS and CDR2 is YYNGEE. The CDR3 DNA follows: TGTGCCAGCAGTCCCTGGATCTCTGAGGCCTACGAGCAGTACTTC. Its protein product is CASSPWISEAYEQYF.